Listed below are T cell receptor beta chains from one sample, sequenced in a study of shared clonotypes between healthy human individuals. Libraries were prepared by immunoSEQ multiplex PCR; TCRdb keeps only in-frame clonotypes and omits some of them. The sample gives about 820,000 clones, approximately 92% of which show up once; about 24% is in the top ten. The sequenced sample was naive CD8+ T cells sorted from blood. The origin of the receptors is a man aged 30 to 39 in good health. Each CDR3 is given with its conserved first and last residue. D genes are given only for firm matches. Clone size is not always given. Where it is, it says once, few, many or a class for expanded clones.

v_call	j_call	d_call	clone_size	cdr3_aa	cdr3_nt
TRBV4-1	TRBJ2-1	NA	once	CASSQDSAREQFF	TGCGCCAGCAGCCAAGATTCAGCGCGGGAGCAGTTCTTC
TRBV11-2	TRBJ2-3	NA	NA	CASSLVGGGQGTDTQYF	TGTGCCAGCAGCTTAGTAGGGGGTGGGCAGGGCACAGATACGCAGTATTTT
TRBV5-6	TRBJ2-3	TRBD2	NA	CASSLKTTASGYTDTQYF	TGTGCCAGCAGCTTGAAGACCACGGCTAGCGGATACACAGATACGCAGTATTTT
TRBV5-1	TRBJ2-7	NA	NA	CASSFGQGGVVEQYF	TGCGCCAGCAGCTTCGGACAGGGAGGGGTCGTAGAGCAGTACTTC
TRBV7-6	TRBJ1-5	NA	NA	CASSSEAGDQPQHF	TGTGCCAGCAGCTCTGAGGCAGGGGATCAGCCCCAGCATTTT
TRBV2	TRBJ2-4	NA	NA	CASSVTRGQQLAKNIQYF	TGTGCCAGCAGTGTCACGAGGGGCCAACAACTAGCCAAAAACATTCAGTACTTC
TRBV5-4	TRBJ2-3	NA	once	CASSLWTDTQYF	TGTGCCAGCAGCTTATGGACAGATACGCAGTATTTT
TRBV5-1	TRBJ2-7	TRBD1	NA	CASSAINGTENYEQYF	TGCGCCAGCAGCGCGATAAACGGGACAGAGAACTACGAGCAGTACTTC
TRBV29-1	TRBJ2-1	TRBD2	NA	CSAPLLAGVVNEQFF	TGCAGCGCTCCCCTTCTAGCGGGAGTCGTCAATGAGCAGTTCTTC
TRBV5-4	TRBJ1-1	TRBD1	NA	CASSFPATGLNTEAFF	TGTGCCAGCAGCTTCCCGGCGACAGGGTTGAACACTGAAGCTTTCTTT
TRBV19	TRBJ2-7	NA	few	CASSITGSSYEQYF	TGTGCCAGTAGTATAACAGGGAGCTCCTACGAGCAGTACTTC
TRBV4-1	TRBJ1-1	NA	NA	CASSQTWGLMNTEAFF	TGCGCCAGCAGCCAGACTTGGGGTCTCATGAACACTGAAGCTTTCTTT
TRBV27	TRBJ2-3	TRBD2	once	CASSPPSSGRLGTDTQYF	TGTGCCAGCAGCCCCCCCTCTAGCGGGAGGTTAGGCACAGATACGCAGTATTTT
TRBV7-9	TRBJ2-1	NA	NA	CASSPSWTRSYNEQFF	TGTGCCAGCAGCCCTTCCTGGACCCGGTCCTACAATGAGCAGTTCTTC
TRBV9	TRBJ2-1	NA	once	CASSVLAGSYNEQFF	TGTGCCAGCAGCGTTTTAGCAGGCTCCTACAATGAGCAGTTCTTC
TRBV11-2	TRBJ2-5	TRBD2	NA	CASNIRRGLAVQETQYF	TGTGCCAGCAACATACGACGGGGACTAGCGGTCCAAGAGACCCAGTACTTC
TRBV7-9	TRBJ2-1	TRBD2	NA	CASSWTSGRAASYNEQFF	TGTGCCAGCAGCTGGACTAGCGGGAGGGCCGCGTCCTACAATGAGCAGTTCTTC
TRBV10-3	TRBJ2-3	NA	NA	CAISDPPGARDTQYF	TGTGCCATCAGTGACCCCCCCGGGGCCCGAGATACGCAGTATTTT
TRBV27	TRBJ2-7	NA	NA	CASSLGPSYEQYF	TGTGCCAGCAGTTTAGGGCCTAGCTACGAGCAGTACTTC
TRBV5-4	TRBJ2-5	TRBD1	NA	CASSAPGQGLETQYF	TGTGCCAGCAGCGCCCCGGGACAGGGGTTGGAGACCCAGTACTTC
TRBV10-3	TRBJ2-5	TRBD1	NA	CAISETRDRGSETQYF	TGTGCCATCAGTGAAACCCGGGACAGGGGATCGGAGACCCAGTACTTC
TRBV27	TRBJ2-5	NA	NA	CASSSARTGKETQYF	TGTGCCAGCAGTTCCGCCCGTACCGGGAAAGAGACCCAGTACTTC
TRBV7-6	TRBJ2-2	NA	few	CASGTGELFF	TGTGCCAGCGGGACCGGGGAGCTGTTTTTT
TRBV7-9	TRBJ2-1	TRBD2	NA	CASSLKRLADNEQFF	TGTGCCAGCAGCTTAAAGCGACTAGCGGACAATGAGCAGTTCTTC
TRBV4-1	TRBJ2-7	NA	NA	CASSQEGGAYEQYF	TGCGCCAGCAGCCAAGAAGGAGGTGCCTACGAGCAGTACTTC
TRBV5-5	TRBJ1-1	NA	NA	CASTLGWGNTEAFF	TGTGCCAGCACCCTCGGTTGGGGGAACACTGAAGCTTTCTTT
TRBV5-1	TRBJ1-5	NA	NA	CASSLFYGPDQPQHF	TGCGCCAGCAGCTTGTTTTATGGCCCAGATCAGCCCCAGCATTTT
TRBV7-3	TRBJ1-2	TRBD1	NA	CASSPGQGNYGYTF	TGTGCCAGCAGCCCAGGACAGGGGAACTATGGCTACACCTTC
TRBV28	TRBJ2-7	NA	NA	CASSSGQLYEQYF	TGTGCCAGCAGTTCAGGTCAACTATACGAGCAGTACTTC
TRBV7-9	TRBJ2-2	NA	few	CASSLERTGELFF	TGTGCCAGCAGCTTGGAGCGCACCGGGGAGCTGTTTTTT
TRBV6-5	TRBJ2-7	TRBD1	NA	CASSYARGRGPTEQYF	TGTGCCAGCAGTTACGCCCGGGGCAGGGGGCCCACCGAGCAGTACTTC
TRBV27	TRBJ1-5	NA	NA	CASSPRTGSNQPQHF	TGTGCCAGCAGTCCCCGGACGGGTAGCAATCAGCCCCAGCATTTT
TRBV30	TRBJ2-1	TRBD2	NA	CAWSHFSGPYNEQFF	TGTGCCTGGAGTCACTTTAGCGGGCCCTACAATGAGCAGTTCTTC
TRBV7-9	TRBJ2-1	NA	NA	CASSSLDQSNEQFF	TGTGCCAGCAGCTCCCTGGACCAAAGCAATGAGCAGTTCTTC
TRBV13	TRBJ1-3	TRBD1	NA	CATGGALDTIYF	TGTGCGACAGGGGGCGCGCTGGACACCATATATTTT
TRBV7-9	TRBJ2-7	NA	once	CASGDENGYEQYF	TGTGCCAGCGGAGACGAAAACGGATACGAGCAGTACTTC
TRBV27	TRBJ2-7	TRBD2	NA	CASSDGTSGIYEQYF	TGTGCCAGCAGTGACGGGACTAGCGGGATCTACGAGCAGTACTTC
TRBV9	TRBJ2-3	TRBD2	NA	CASSPGTSGSSTDTQYF	TGTGCCAGCAGTCCCGGGACTAGCGGGAGTAGCACAGATACGCAGTATTTT
TRBV7-9	TRBJ2-1	TRBD2	once	CASHSWTSVGYNEQFF	TGTGCCAGCCACTCTTGGACTAGCGTGGGTTACAATGAGCAGTTCTTC
TRBV28	TRBJ1-2	TRBD1	NA	CASSLFLRGGQGYGYTF	TGTGCCAGCAGTTTATTTTTGAGAGGGGGACAGGGGTATGGCTACACCTTC
TRBV6-1	TRBJ1-4	NA	once	CASSVGQAQKLFF	TGTGCCAGCAGTGTGGGGCAGGCTCAAAAACTGTTTTTT
TRBV6-1	TRBJ1-5	NA	once	CASSELDRYQPQHF	TGTGCCAGCAGTGAATTAGACAGGTATCAGCCCCAGCATTTT
TRBV4-3	TRBJ2-7	TRBD1	NA	CASSQEGTGTYEQYF	TGCGCCAGCAGCCAAGAAGGGACAGGGACCTACGAGCAGTACTTC
TRBV29-1	TRBJ2-7	NA	NA	CSVPGSRGVSYEQYF	TGCAGCGTCCCCGGATCCCGGGGAGTTTCCTACGAGCAGTACTTC
TRBV2	TRBJ1-2	TRBD1	NA	CASSELLLPGGSSTF	TGTGCCAGCAGTGAACTCCTTCTCCCAGGGGGATCCAGCACCTTC
TRBV7-9	TRBJ2-1	TRBD2	NA	CASSLGRGSRDYYNEQFF	TGTGCCAGCAGCTTAGGAAGGGGTAGTAGGGACTATTACAATGAGCAGTTCTTC
TRBV27	TRBJ2-1	NA	NA	CASSGTLGYEQFF	TGTGCCAGCAGCGGGACCCTAGGTTATGAGCAGTTCTTC
TRBV28	TRBJ1-1	TRBD1	NA	CASSGPNWDRQRLMNTEAFF	TGTGCCAGCAGCGGCCCGAATTGGGACAGGCAACGATTGATGAACACTGAAGCTTTCTTT
TRBV5-1	TRBJ1-1	NA	NA	CASRTRGGSTEAFF	TGCGCCAGCAGGACCCGAGGGGGTTCTACTGAAGCTTTCTTT
TRBV4-1	TRBJ2-3	NA	NA	CASSPPGGLLDTDTQYF	TGCGCCAGCAGCCCCCCAGGGGGACTCCTAGACACAGATACGCAGTATTTT